The clone carrying this T cell receptor (beta chain) was observed a few times. Its antigen is not known. A universal primer binding site was introduced by template switching. The final cDNA contained unique molecular identifiers. Via MiXCR, TCRdb re-called the 5' RACE reads, giving one row per CDR3 protein. This table holds approximately 280,000 distinct CDR3 sequences, approximately 8.5% found once. From germline, CDR1 is LNHNV and CDR2 YYDKDF (reference sequence). The CDR3 has 16 residues. Trimming took 3 bases from V and 3 from J, leaving 15 bases between them. These data are taken from a study of identical twins. Study-wide results and caveats: Insertions were reduced in abundant cord blood beta clonotypes but not in memory repertoires. Less excess twin sharing appeared in beta out-of-frame sequences.

All donors comprised healthy Caucasians. The same specimen was also included in a second study, on yellow fever vaccine responses in identical twins.

Sequencing was performed on memory (CD45RO+) T cells sorted from blood. V is TRBV15 and J is TRBJ1-5, with unresolved D. The TCR comes from a young woman in good health. CDR3 sequence: CATSRELGGYNQPQHF. The CDR3 DNA reads TGTGCCACCAGCAGGGAACTGGGCGGTTACAATCAGCCCCAGCATTTT.